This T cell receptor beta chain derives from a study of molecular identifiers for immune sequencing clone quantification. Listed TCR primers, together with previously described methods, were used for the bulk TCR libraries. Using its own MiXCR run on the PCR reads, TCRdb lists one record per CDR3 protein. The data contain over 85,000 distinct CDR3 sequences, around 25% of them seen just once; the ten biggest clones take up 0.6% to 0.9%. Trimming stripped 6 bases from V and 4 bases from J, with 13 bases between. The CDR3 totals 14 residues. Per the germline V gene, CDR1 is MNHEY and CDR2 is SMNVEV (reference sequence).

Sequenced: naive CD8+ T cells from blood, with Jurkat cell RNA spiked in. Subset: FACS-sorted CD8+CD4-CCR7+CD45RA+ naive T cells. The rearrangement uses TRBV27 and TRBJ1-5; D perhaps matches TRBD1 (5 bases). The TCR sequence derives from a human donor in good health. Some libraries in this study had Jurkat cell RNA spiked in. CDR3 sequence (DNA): TGTGCCAGCAGGCCTACAGGAGGTAATCAGCCCCAGCATTTT. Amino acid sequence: CASRPTGGNQPQHF.